Below, 3 T cell receptor beta chains from the same sample are listed, as sequenced in a study. TCRdb called the RT-PCR reads again in MiXCR, with one record for every CDR3 protein. The repertoire has almost 700,000 distinct CDR3 sequences, approximately 15% of them found once; the top ten carry 3.6%. The sample taken for sequencing was memory CD4+ T cells from blood. Every receptor here comes from a female donor in good health, serving as a healthy control.

This clonotype was detected a few times. The chain uses TRBV29-1 and TRBJ2-6; unclear D gene. The germline CDR1 and CDR2 sequences are SQVTM and ANQGSEA. The V and J ends lost 4 bases and 1 base respectively, with 2 bases between them. The CDR3 sequence is 12 residues long. CDR3 nucleotide sequence: TGCAGCGTTGTTTCTGGGGCCAACGTCCTGACTTTC. Its translation: CSVVSGANVLTF.

The CDR3 loop reads CASSIKSNTEAFF. In DNA form, the CDR3 reads TGTGCCAGCAGTATTAAATCGAACACTGAAGCTTTCTTT. The V gene is TRBV12-3 or TRBV12-4, the J gene TRBJ1-1; no clear D. The CDR3 is 13 residues long. The V end was cut by 5 bases, the J end by 1 base, with 8 bases between.

The chain has TRBV7-9 and TRBJ2-1, with a weak D call TRBD2 (6 bases). The CDR3 sequence is 16 residues long. The V end lost 5 bases, the J end lost 3 bases, and 17 bases lay between the germline ends. Germline V lookup: CDR1 SEHNR, CDR2 FQNEAQ (reference sequence). The CDR3 bases are TGTGCCAGCAGCACCCCTCCGGGACTTAGCTACAATGAGCAGTTCTTC. The encoded protein is CASSTPPGLSYNEQFF. Combining the CDR3 with reference TRBV7-9 and TRBJ2-1 gives the whole variable domain DTGVSQNPRHKITKRGQNVTFRCDPISEHNRLYWYRQTLGQGPEFLTYFQNEAQLEKSRLLSDRFSAERPKGSFSTLEIQRTEQGDSAMYLCASSTPPGLSYNEQFFGPGTRLTVL.